This T cell receptor (beta chain) derives from a study of T cells in Graves' hyperthyroidism and ophthalmopathy. Overall study results and limits: Expanded thyroid clonotypes (above 0.001) were mostly also found in blood.

Researchers amplified the TCR beta CDR3 regions from RNA transcripts. TCR CDR3 underwent first-round RT-PCR with the HTBI primer set. Each CDR3 protein is one row after TCRdb ran MiXCR on the multiplex PCR reads. The sample records 500,000 to 600,000 distinct CDR3 sequences, 16% being singletons. Ten or more counts support this clonotype. The antigen remains undetermined. In germline, CDR1 is MDHEN, CDR2 SYDVKM. The length of the CDR3 is 16 residues. The V segment lost 4 bases and the J segment 4 bases; nucleotides outside the gene matches: 9. The J gene is TRBJ2-2, the V gene TRBV28; TRBD2 matches 7 bases. The sequence was obtained from a woman under 30 with Graves' hyperthyroidism. Sequenced material: blood. The chain's CDR3 is CASSSPGGSITGELFF. CDR3 in DNA: TGTGCCAGCAGTTCCCCAGGCGGGAGCATCACCGGGGAGCTGTTTTTT.